These 11 T cell receptor beta chains originate from one sample sequenced in a study of OX40 agonist ivuxolimab in advanced cancers. Method: immunoSEQ multiplex PCR; TCRdb's copy keeps in-frame clones and lacks some. The table has some 80,000 clones, around nine tenths seen once. The source material was CD4+ or CD8+ T cells sorted from blood, sampled in a trial of the OX40 agonist ivuxolimab. The receptor source for this set is an adult with an advanced solid tumor such as melanoma, head and neck, liver or kidney cancer.

This chain links TRBV21-1 with TRBJ2-1; the table's D call TRBD1 went unverified against the DNA. TRBV21-1 is a pseudogene segment. There are 13 residues in the CDR3. The chain's CDR3 is CASRGTGVNEQFF. In DNA form, the CDR3 reads TGTGCCAGCAGAGGGACAGGGGTAAATGAGCAGTTCTTC.

In its sample, this clone was seen once. V is TRBV29-1 and J is TRBJ2-1, with 9 bases lining up with TRBD1. This CDR3 spans 14 amino acids. The J segment lost 9 bases and the V segment lost 4 bases, leaving 10 bases of the junction unmatched. Germline values: CDR1 SQVTM, CDR2 ANQGSEA. In DNA form, the CDR3 reads TGCAGCGTTGTTAGTGGGACAGGGTTTGGTGAGCAGTTCTTC. This encodes CSVVSGTGFGEQFF.

The chain uses TRBV27 and TRBJ1-5, with D perhaps matching TRBD1 (6 bases). The CDR3 covers 14 residues. Trimming pared 5 bases from V and 7 bases from J, leaving 15 bases between. CDR1 MNHEY and CDR2 SMNVEV come from the germline V gene (reference sequence). The CDR3 sequence is CASSPTDSLQPQHF. For the CDR3, the DNA is TGTGCCAGCAGTCCGACGGACAGTTTACAGCCCCAGCATTTT.

The chain recombines TRBV30 with TRBJ1-6, with a tentative D call TRBD1 (5 bases). Trimming removed 1 base from V and 14 bases from J, with 15 bases in between. Germline V CDR1 and CDR2: GTSNPN, SVGIG (reference sequence). The CDR3 sequence is 13 residues long. Here the CDR3 DNA reads TGTGCCTGGAGTGGGGGCCCTGGAGGATCCCTCCACTTT. Amino acids: CAWSGGPGGSLHF.

The CDR3 loop is CATSREIPGNTEAFF. CDR3 bases: TGTGCCACCAGCAGAGAGATCCCCGGTAACACTGAAGCTTTCTTT. The chain is built from TRBV15 and TRBJ1-1; no definite D call. The CDR3 extends over 15 amino acids. Per the germline V gene, CDR1 is LNHNV and CDR2 is YYDKDF (reference sequence). V was trimmed by 0 bases and J by 2 bases, leaving 10 bases between them.

The J gene is TRBJ2-3, the V gene TRBV6-5; 9 bases are shared with TRBD1. The CDR3 sequence is 14 residues long. Germline values: CDR1 MNHEY, CDR2 SVGAGI. Germline trimming cut 6 bases from V and 5 bases from J; bases unmatched to any gene: 6. In nucleotides, the CDR3 is TGTGCCAGCAGCCGCGGGACAGGGCAAGATACGCAGTATTTT. It yields the protein CASSRGTGQDTQYF.

V is TRBV6-5 and J is TRBJ2-5; 7 bases map to TRBD1. The CDR3 covers 14 residues. Trimming removed 6 bases from V and 7 bases from J; junction bases left unmatched: 11. The germline CDR1 and CDR2 sequences are MNHEY and SVGAGI. The CDR3 loop is CASSHDRVIGTQYF. The CDR3 DNA is TGTGCCAGCAGCCACGACAGGGTGATAGGGACCCAGTACTTC.

This chain connects TRBV7-9 to TRBJ2-1; 7 bases are a match to TRBD1. This CDR3 is 12 amino acids long. Germline lookup yields CDR1 SEHNR and CDR2 FQNEAQ (reference sequence). The junction had 3 bases not matched to a gene; V was cut back by 6 bases and J by 7 bases. CDR3 residues: CASSFRGNEQFF. The CDR3 DNA is TGTGCCAGCAGTTTCAGGGGGAATGAGCAGTTCTTC.

A word on this clone: Other DNA variants within this sample encode the same CDR3. For the CDR3, the DNA is TGTGCCTGGAGTGTTGGGACAGTCAATCAGCCCCAGCATTTT. The encoded protein is CAWSVGTVNQPQHF. The chain has TRBV30 and TRBJ1-5; 7 bases agree with TRBD1. CDR1 and CDR2 from the germline V gene are GTSNPN and SVGIG (reference sequence). The CDR3 consists of 14 residues. The junction had 2 bases not matched to a gene; V was cut back by 0 bases and J by 3 bases.

The chain combines TRBV5-1 with TRBJ1-1; the D is unclear. Germline lookup yields CDR1 SGHRS and CDR2 YFSETQ. The CDR3 loop spans 17 amino acids. The ends were cut back, 0 bases at V and 8 bases at J, with 23 bases in the middle. Here the CDR3 DNA reads TGCGCCAGCAGCTTGGCCTTGTCGTCCGGTGGGAGTGTCGAAGCTTTCTTT. Amino acids: CASSLALSSGGSVEAFF. Filled out from reference TRBV5-1 and TRBJ1-1, the complete variable domain reads KAGVTQTPRYLIKTRGQQVTLSCSPISGHRSVSWYQQTPGQGLQFLFEYFSETQRNKGNFPGRFSGRQFSNSRSEMNVSTLELGDSALYLCASSLALSSGGSVEAFFGQGTRLTVV.

This sequence joins TRBV6-1 and TRBJ2-7, with 11 bases fitting TRBD1. The junction had 4 bases not matched to a gene; V was cut back by 6 bases and J by 3 bases. The CDR3 has 14 residues. Germline CDR1 and CDR2: MNHNS and SASEGT. CDR3 loop: CASRTGQGVYEQYF. Here the CDR3 DNA reads TGTGCCAGCAGGACGGGACAGGGGGTCTACGAGCAGTACTTC.